Below, one TCR beta chain is given with its context. Its antigen is unidentified. CDR3-region Arm-PCR and iRepertoire HTBI primers produced the TCR beta libraries. TCRdb re-called the multiplex PCR reads through MiXCR, storing one row per CDR3 protein. Seen here are approximately 290,000 distinct CDR3 sequences, under 25% observed once, and the top ten hold roughly three fifths. The time point is: persistent/refractory GD, antithyroid drugs over 5 years with positive TRAb. PBMC RNA served as the TCR library source. V lost 2 bases and J lost 7; bases outside the gene matches: 10. CDR3 size: 16 residues. Germline V CDR1 and CDR2: SGHDN, FVKESK. These data originate in a study of regulatory T cells in long-lasting Graves disease. Study-level findings and limits: TRBV28, TRBJ1-2 and TRBJ2-5 were segments that persistent disease favored.

This sequence was found in a female donor with Graves disease. The sequencing used peripheral blood mononuclear cells (PBMCs), collected when the disease was refractory, from a patient treated with antithyroid drugs. The chain combines TRBV14 with TRBJ2-1; TRBD2 matches 8 bases. CDR3 nucleotide sequence: TGTGCCAGCAGCCAACCGGGACTAGGGGGGTCGAATGAGCAGTTCTTC. It yields the protein CASSQPGLGGSNEQFF.